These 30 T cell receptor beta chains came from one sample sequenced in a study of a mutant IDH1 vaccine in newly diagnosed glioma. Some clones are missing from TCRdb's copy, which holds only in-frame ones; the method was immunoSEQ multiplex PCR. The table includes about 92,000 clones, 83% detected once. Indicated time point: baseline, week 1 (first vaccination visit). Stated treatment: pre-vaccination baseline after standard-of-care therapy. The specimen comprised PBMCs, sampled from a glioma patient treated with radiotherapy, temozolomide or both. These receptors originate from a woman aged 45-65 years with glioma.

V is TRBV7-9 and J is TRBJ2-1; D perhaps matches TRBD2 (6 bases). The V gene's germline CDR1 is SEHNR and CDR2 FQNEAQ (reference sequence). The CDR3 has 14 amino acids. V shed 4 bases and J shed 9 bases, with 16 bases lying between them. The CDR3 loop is CASSSYGKGGEQFF. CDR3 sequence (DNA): TGTGCCAGCAGCTCCTACGGGAAGGGAGGTGAGCAGTTCTTC.

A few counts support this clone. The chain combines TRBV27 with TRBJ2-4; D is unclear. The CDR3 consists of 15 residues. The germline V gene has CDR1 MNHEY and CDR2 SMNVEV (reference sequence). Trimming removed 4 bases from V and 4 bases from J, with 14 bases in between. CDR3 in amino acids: CASSSGTLEKNIQYF. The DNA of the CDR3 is TGTGCCAGCAGTTCCGGTACACTCGAGAAAAACATTCAGTACTTC.

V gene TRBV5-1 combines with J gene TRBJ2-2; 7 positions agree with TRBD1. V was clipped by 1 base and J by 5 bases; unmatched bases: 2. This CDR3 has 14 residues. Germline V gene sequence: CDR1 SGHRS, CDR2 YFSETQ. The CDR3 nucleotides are TGCGCCAGCAGCTTGACAGGGGATACCGGGGAGCTGTTTTTT. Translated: CASSLTGDTGELFF.

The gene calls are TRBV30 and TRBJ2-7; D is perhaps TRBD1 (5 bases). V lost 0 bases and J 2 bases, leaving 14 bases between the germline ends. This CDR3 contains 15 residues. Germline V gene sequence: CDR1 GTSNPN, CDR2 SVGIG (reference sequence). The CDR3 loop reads CAWSVYKDIAYEQYF. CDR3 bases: TGTGCCTGGAGTGTGTATAAGGACATAGCCTACGAGCAGTACTTC. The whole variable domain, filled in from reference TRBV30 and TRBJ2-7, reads SQTIHQWPATLVQPVGSPLSLECTVEGTSNPNLYWYRQAAGRGLQLLFYSVGIGQISSEVPQNLSASRPQDRQFILSSKKLLLSDSGFYLCAWSVYKDIAYEQYFGPGTRLTVT.

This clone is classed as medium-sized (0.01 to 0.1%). The CDR3 bases are TGTGCCAGCAGCTGGGGGACAGGGAATTCACCCCTCCACTTT. Amino acids: CASSWGTGNSPLHF. The rearrangement links TRBV5-6 to TRBJ1-6; TRBD1 aligns across 9 bases. V lost 3 bases to trimming and J lost 7 bases; unmatched junction nucleotides: 2. Germline CDR1 is SGHDT and CDR2 is YYEEEE. The CDR3 sequence is 14 residues long.

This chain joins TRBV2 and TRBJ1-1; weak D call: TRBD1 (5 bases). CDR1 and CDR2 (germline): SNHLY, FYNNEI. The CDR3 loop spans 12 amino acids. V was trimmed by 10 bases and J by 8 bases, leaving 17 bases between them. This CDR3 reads CATTRDGGEAFF. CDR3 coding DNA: TGTGCCACCACCCGGGACGGCGGGGAAGCTTTCTTT.

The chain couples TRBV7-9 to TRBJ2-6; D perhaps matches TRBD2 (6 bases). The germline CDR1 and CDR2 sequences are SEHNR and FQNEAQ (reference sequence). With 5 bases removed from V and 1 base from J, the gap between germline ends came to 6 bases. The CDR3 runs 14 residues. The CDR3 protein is CASSRGSGANVLTF. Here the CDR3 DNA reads TGTGCCAGCAGCCGGGGGTCTGGGGCCAACGTCCTGACTTTC.

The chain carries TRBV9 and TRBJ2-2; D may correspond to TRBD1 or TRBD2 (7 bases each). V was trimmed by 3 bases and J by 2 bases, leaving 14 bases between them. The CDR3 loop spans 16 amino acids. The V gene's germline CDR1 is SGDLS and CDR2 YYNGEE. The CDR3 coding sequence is TGTGCCAGCAGCGCAGCGGGACAGCGAAACACCGGGGAGCTGTTTTTT. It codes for CASSAAGQRNTGELFF. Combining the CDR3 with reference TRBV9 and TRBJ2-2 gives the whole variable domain DSGVTQTPKHLITATGQRVTLRCSPRSGDLSVYWYQQSLDQGLQFLIQYYNGEERAKGNILERFSAQQFPDLHSELNLSSLELGDSALYFCASSAAGQRNTGELFFGEGSRLTVL.

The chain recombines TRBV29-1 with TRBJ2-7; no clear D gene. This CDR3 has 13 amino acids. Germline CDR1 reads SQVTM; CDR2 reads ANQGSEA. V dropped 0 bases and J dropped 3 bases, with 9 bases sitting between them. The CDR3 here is CSVEESDRYEQYF. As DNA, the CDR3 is TGCAGCGTTGAAGAGAGTGACCGCTACGAGCAGTACTTC.

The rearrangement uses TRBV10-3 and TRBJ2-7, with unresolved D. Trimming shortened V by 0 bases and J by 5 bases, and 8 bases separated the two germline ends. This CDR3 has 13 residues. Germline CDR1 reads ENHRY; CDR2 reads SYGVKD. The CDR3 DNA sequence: TGTGCCATCAGTGAGTCTGACTTCAACGAGCAGTACTTC. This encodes CAISESDFNEQYF.

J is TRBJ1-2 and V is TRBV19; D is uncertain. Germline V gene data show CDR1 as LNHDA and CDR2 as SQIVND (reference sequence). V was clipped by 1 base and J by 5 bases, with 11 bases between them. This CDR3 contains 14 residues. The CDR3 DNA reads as TGTGCCAGTAGTATAGGGGCAGGAAGATATGGCTACACCTTC. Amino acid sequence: CASSIGAGRYGYTF.

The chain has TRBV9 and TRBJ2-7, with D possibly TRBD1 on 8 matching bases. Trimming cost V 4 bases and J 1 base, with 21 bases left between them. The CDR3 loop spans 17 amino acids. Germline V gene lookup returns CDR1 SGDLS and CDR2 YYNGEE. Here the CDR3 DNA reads TGTGCCAGCAGCCGGTTACTTACAGGGGGGGGATCCTACGAGCAGTACTTC. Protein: CASSRLLTGGGSYEQYF.

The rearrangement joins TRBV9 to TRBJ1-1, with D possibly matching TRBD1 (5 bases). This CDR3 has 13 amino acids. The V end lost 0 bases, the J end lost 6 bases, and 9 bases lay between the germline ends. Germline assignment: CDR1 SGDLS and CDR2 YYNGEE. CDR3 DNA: TGTGCCAGCAGCGTAGTCCAAGGGGCTGAAGCTTTCTTT. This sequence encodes CASSVVQGAEAFF.

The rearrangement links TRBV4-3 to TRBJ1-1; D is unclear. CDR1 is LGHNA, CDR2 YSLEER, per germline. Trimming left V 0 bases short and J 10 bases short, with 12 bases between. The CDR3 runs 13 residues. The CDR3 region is CASSQEEGSPAFF. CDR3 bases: TGCGCCAGCAGCCAAGAAGAGGGTAGCCCAGCTTTCTTT.

The CDR3 sequence: CASSLKVLGNSPLHF. The CDR3 DNA is TGTGCCAGCAGCTTAAAAGTACTCGGAAATTCACCCCTCCACTTT. V and J are TRBV7-8 and TRBJ1-6; no firm D call. V was cut by 2 bases and J by 7 bases, with 12 bases left in between. This CDR3 region has 15 residues. The V gene's germline CDR1 is SGHVS and CDR2 FQNEAQ.

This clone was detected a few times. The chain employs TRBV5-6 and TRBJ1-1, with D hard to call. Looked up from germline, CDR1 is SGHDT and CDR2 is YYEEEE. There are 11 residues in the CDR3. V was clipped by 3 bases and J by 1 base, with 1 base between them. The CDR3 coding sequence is TGTGCCAGCAGCTCGAACACTGAAGCTTTCTTT. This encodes CASSSNTEAFF.

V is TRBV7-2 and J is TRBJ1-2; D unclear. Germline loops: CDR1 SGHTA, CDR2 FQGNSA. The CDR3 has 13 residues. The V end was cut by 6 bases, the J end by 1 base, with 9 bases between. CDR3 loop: CASRFGNNYGYTF. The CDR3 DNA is TGTGCCAGCAGATTCGGAAATAACTATGGCTACACCTTC.

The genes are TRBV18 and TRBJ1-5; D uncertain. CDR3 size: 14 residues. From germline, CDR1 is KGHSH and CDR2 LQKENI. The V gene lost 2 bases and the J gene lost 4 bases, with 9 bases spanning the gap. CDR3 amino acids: CASSPNPSNQPQHF. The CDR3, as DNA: TGTGCCAGCTCACCAAACCCCTCAAATCAGCCCCAGCATTTT.

The DNA for the CDR3 is TGTGCCAGCAGCCAGGCCCTCGGACAGGGGCCAGGAAACACCATATATTTT. It translates to CASSQALGQGPGNTIYF. The V call is TRBV4-2, the J call TRBJ1-3, with 9 bases aligning to TRBD1. CDR3 size: 17 residues. V gave up 3 bases and J gave up 4 bases; unmatched junction bases: 10. The germline V gene has CDR1 LGHNA and CDR2 YNFKEQ.

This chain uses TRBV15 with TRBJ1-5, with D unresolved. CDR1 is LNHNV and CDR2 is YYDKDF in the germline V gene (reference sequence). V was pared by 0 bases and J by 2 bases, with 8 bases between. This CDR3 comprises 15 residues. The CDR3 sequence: CATSRDPGGNQPQHF. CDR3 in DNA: TGTGCCACCAGCAGAGATCCTGGCGGCAATCAGCCCCAGCATTTT. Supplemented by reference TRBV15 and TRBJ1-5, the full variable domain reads DAMVIQNPRYQVTQFGKPVTLSCSQTLNHNVMYWYQQKSSQAPKLLFHYYDKDFNNEADTPDNFQSRRPNTSFCFLDIRSPGLGDTAMYLCATSRDPGGNQPQHFGDGTRLSIL.

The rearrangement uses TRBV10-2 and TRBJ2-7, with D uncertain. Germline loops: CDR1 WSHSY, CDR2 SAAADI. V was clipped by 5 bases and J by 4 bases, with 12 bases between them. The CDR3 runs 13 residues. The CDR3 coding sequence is TGCGCCAGCAGTCTTACTTCCTCTTACGAGCAGTACTTC. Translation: CASSLTSSYEQYF.

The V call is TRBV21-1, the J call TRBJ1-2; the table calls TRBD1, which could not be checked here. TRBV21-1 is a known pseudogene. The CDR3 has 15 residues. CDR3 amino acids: CASSKGNRCIGGYTF. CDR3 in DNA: TGTGCCAGCAGCAAAGGGAACAGGTGTATAGGTGGCTACACCTTC.

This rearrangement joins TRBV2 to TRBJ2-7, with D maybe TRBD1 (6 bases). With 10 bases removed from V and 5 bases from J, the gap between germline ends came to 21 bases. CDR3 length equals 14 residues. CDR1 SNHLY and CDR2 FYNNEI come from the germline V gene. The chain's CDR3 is CATTVRGQGNEQYF. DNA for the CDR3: TGTGCCACCACCGTCAGGGGCCAGGGGAACGAGCAGTACTTC.

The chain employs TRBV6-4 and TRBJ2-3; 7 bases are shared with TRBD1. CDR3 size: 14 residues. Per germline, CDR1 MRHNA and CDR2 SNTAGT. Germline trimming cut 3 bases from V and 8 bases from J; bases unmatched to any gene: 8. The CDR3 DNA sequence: TGTGCCAGCAGTGAGATACTAGGGGGCGGTACGCAGTATTTT. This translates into CASSEILGGGTQYF.

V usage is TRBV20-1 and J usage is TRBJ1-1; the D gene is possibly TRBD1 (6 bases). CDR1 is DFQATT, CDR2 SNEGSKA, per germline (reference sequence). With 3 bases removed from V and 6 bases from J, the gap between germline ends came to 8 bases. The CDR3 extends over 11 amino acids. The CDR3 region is CSASRGAEAFF. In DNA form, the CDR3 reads TGCAGTGCTAGCAGGGGAGCTGAAGCTTTCTTT.

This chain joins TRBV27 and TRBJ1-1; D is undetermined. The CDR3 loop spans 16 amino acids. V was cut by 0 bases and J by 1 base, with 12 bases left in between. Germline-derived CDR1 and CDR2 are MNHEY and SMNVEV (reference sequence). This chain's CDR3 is CASSLSRGLGNTEAFF. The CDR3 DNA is TGTGCCAGCAGTTTATCGAGAGGACTGGGGAACACTGAAGCTTTCTTT.

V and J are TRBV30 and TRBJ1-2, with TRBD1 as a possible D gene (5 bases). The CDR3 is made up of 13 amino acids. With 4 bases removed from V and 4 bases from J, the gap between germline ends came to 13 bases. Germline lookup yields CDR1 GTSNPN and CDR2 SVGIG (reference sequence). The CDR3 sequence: CAWIPSQVYGYTF. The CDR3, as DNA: TGTGCCTGGATCCCGTCACAGGTCTATGGCTACACCTTC.

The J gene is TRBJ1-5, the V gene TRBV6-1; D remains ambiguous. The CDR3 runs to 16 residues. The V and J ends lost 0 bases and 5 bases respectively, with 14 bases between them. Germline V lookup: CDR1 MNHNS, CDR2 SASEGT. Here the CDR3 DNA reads TGTGCCAGCAGTGAAGCGGGCTCGGTCGGGGATCAGCCCCAGCATTTT. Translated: CASSEAGSVGDQPQHF.

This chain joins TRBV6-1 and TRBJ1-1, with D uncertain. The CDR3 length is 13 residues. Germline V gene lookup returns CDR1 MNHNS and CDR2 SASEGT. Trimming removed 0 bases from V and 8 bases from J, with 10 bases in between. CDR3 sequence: CASSEAPAEEAFF. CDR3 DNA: TGTGCCAGCAGTGAAGCGCCTGCGGAGGAAGCTTTCTTT.

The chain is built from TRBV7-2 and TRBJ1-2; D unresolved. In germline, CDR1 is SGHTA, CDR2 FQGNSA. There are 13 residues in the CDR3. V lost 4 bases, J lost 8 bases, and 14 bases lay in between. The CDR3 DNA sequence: TGTGCCAGCAGCTCATGGGAAGGAGGGGGCTACACCTTC. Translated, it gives CASSSWEGGGYTF.